This T cell receptor (beta chain) was sequenced in a study of CD8+CD57+ T cells in acquired aplastic anemia. Sequencing was done on patients that had shown CD8+CD57+ cell expansion by flow cytometry. Researchers used genomic DNA as the template to profile TCR beta VDJ and CDR3. TCRdb processed the reads anew with MiXCR; each CDR3 protein has one entry. The sample consists of about 160,000 distinct CDR3 sequences, 71% of them appearing once. CDR1 is MGHDK and CDR2 is SYGVNS in the germline V gene. The CDR3 runs 16 residues. The germline V and J ends were trimmed by 4 bases and 7 bases, with 17 bases remaining between them.

This receptor was identified in a human donor with aplastic anemia. The sample taken for sequencing was sorted CD4+, CD8+, or CD8+CD57+ T cells (not recorded which) from PBMCs. This chain links TRBV25-1 with TRBJ1-6, with a tentative D call TRBD1 (6 bases). The CDR3 loop reads CASSAPRGDGNSPLHF. The CDR3 DNA reads as TGTGCCAGCAGTGCCCCGAGGGGGGACGGGAATTCACCCCTCCACTTT.